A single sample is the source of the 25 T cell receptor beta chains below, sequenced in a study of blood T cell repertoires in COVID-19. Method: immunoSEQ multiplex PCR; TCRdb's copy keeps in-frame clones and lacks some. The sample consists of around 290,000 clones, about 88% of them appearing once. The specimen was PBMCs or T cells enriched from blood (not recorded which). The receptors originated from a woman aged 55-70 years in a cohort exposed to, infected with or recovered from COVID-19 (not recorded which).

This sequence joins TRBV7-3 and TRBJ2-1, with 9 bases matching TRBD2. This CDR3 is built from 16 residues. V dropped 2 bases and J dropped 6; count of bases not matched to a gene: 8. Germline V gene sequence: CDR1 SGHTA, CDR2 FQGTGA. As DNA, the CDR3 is TGTGCCAGCAGCTTAGTCGGGACTAGCTCTCGCAATGAGCAGTTCTTC. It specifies CASSLVGTSSRNEQFF.

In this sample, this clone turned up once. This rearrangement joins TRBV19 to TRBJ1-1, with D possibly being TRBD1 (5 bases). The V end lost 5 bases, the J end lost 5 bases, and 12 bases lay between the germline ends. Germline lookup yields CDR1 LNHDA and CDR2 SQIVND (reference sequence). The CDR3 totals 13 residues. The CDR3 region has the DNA TGTGCCAGTAGTCTGGGGGGGGGTACTGAAGCTTTCTTT. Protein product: CASSLGGGTEAFF.

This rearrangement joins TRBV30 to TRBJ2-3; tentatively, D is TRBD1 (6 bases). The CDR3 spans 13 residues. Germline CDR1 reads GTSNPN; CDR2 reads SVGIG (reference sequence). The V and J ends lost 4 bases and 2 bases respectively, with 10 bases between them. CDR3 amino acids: CAWTQGNTDTQYF. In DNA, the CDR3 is TGTGCCTGGACTCAGGGGAACACAGATACGCAGTATTTT.

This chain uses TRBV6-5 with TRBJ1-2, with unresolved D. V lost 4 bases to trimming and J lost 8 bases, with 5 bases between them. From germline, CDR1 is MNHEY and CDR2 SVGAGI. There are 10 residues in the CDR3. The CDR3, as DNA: TGTGCCAGCAGTTCAGTCGGCTACACCTTC. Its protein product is CASSSVGYTF.

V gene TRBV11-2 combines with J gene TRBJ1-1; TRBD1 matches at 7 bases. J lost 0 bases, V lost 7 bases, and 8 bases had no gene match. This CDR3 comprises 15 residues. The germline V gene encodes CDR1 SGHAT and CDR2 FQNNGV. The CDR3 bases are TGTGCCAGCAATAACCTGGGACAGATGAACACTGAAGCTTTCTTT. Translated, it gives CASNNLGQMNTEAFF.

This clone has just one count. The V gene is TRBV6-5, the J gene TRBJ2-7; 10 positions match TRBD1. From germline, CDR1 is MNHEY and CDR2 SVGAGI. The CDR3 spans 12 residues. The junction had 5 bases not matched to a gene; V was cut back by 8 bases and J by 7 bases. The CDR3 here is CASWDRGYEQYF. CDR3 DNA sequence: TGTGCCAGCTGGGACAGGGGTTATGAGCAGTACTTC.

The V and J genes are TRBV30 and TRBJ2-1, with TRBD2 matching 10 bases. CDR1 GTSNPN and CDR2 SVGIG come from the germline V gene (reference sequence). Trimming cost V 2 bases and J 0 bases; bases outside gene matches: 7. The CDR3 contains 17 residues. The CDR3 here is CAWSRLAGDPSYNEQFF. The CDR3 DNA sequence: TGTGCCTGGAGTAGGCTAGCGGGAGACCCCTCCTACAATGAGCAGTTCTTC.

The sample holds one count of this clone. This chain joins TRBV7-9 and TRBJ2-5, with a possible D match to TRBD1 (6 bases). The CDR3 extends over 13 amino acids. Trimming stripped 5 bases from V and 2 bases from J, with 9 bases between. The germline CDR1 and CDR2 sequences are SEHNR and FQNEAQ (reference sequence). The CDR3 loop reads CASSNREQETQYF. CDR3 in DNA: TGTGCCAGCAGCAACAGGGAGCAAGAGACCCAGTACTTC.

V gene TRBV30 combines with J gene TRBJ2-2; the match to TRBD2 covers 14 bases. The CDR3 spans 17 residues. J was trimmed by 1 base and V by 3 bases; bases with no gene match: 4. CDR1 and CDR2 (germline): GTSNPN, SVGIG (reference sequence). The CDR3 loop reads CAWRAGLAGGNTGELFF. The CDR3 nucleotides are TGTGCCTGGAGAGCCGGACTAGCGGGAGGGAACACCGGGGAGCTGTTTTTT.

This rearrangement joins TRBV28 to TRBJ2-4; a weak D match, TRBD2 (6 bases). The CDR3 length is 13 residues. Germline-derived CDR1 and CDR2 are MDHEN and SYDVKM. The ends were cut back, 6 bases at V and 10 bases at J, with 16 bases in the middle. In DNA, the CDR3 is TGTGCCAGCAGCGGCGGGGCCGCTCGGATTCAGTACTTC. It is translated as CASSGGAARIQYF.

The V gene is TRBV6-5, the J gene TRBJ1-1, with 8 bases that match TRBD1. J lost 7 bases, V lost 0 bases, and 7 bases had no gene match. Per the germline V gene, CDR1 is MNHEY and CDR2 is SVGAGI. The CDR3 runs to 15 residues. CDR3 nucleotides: TGTGCCAGCAGTTACTCGGGTCAGGGGGCCTTTGAAGCTTTCTTT. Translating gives CASSYSGQGAFEAFF.

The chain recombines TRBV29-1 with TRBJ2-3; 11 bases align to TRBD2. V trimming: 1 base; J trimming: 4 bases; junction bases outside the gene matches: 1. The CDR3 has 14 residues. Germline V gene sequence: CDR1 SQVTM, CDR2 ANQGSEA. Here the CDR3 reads CSVEGLAGPDTQYF. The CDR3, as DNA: TGCAGCGTTGAAGGACTAGCGGGACCAGATACGCAGTATTTT.

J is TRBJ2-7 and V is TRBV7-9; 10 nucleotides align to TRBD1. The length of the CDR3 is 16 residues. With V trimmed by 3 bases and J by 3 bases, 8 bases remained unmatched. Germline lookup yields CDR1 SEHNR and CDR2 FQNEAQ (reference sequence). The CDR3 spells CASSLPSGTGDYEQYF. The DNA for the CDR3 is TGTGCCAGCAGCTTGCCGTCCGGGACAGGGGACTACGAGCAGTACTTC.

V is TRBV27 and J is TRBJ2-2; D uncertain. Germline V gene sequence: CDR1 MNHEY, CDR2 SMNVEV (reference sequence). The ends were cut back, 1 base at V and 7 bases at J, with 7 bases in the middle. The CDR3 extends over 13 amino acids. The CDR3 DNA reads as TGTGCCAGCAGTTTATTAATCCTCGGGGAGCTGTTTTTT. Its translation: CASSLLILGELFF.

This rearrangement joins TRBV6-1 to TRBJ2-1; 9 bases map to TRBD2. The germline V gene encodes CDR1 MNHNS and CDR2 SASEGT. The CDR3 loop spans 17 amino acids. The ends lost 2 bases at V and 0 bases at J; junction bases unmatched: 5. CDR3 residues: CASSELGSGSSYNEQFF. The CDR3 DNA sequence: TGTGCCAGCAGTGAACTCGGTAGCGGGAGCTCCTACAATGAGCAGTTCTTC.

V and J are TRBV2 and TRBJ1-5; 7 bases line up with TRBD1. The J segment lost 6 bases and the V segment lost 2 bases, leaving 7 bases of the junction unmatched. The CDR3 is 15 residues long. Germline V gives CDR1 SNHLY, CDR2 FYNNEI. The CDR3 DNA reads TGTGCCAGCAGTGAAAGAGTGGCAGGGGGTCAGCCCCAGCATTTT. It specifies CASSERVAGGQPQHF.

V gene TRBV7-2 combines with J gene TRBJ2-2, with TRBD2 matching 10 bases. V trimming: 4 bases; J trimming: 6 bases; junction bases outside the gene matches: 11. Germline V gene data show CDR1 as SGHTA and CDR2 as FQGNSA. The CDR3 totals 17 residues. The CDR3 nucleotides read TGTGCCAGCAGCTATCCGTCGATAGCGGGAGGTCCCGGGGAGCTGTTTTTT. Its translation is CASSYPSIAGGPGELFF.

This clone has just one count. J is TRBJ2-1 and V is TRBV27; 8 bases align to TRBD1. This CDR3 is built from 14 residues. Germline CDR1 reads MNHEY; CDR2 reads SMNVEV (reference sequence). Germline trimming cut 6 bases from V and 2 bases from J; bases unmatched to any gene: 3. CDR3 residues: CASSWTGTYNEQFF. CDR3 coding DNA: TGTGCCAGCAGCTGGACAGGGACCTACAATGAGCAGTTCTTC.

The CDR3 DNA is TGCAGCGTTGACGGGGGACAGGGGTTCACAGATACGCAGTATTTT. Translating gives CSVDGGQGFTDTQYF. The V call is TRBV29-1, the J call TRBJ2-3, with 10 bases matching TRBD1. This CDR3 is built from 15 residues. Unmatched junction bases numbered 5, after V lost 3 bases and J lost 2 bases. Germline V CDR1 and CDR2: SQVTM, ANQGSEA.

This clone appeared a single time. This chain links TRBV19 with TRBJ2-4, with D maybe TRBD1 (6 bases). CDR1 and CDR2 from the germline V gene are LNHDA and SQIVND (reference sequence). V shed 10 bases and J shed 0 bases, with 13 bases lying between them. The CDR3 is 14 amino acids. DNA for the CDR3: TGTGCCACACGACAGGTCGCAGCCAAAAACATTCAGTACTTC. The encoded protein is CATRQVAAKNIQYF.

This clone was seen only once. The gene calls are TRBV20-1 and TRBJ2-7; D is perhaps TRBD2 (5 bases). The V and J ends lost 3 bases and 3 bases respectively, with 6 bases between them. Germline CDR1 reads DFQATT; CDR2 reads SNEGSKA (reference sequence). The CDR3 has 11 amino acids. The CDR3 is CSASDYYEQYF. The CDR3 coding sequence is TGCAGTGCTAGCGACTACTACGAGCAGTACTTC.

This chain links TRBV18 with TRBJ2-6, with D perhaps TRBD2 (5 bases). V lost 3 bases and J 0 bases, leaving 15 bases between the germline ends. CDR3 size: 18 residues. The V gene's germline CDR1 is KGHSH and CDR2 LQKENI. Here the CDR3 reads CASSPVGPGNSGANVLTF. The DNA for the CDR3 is TGTGCCAGCTCACCCGTGGGCCCCGGGAACTCTGGGGCCAACGTCCTGACTTTC.

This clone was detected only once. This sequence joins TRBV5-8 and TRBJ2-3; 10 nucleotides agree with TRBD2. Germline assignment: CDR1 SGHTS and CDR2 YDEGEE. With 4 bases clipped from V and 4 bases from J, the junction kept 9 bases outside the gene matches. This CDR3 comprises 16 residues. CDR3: CASSPYGTSEADTQYF. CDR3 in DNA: TGTGCCAGCAGCCCGTACGGGACTAGCGAGGCAGATACGCAGTATTTT.

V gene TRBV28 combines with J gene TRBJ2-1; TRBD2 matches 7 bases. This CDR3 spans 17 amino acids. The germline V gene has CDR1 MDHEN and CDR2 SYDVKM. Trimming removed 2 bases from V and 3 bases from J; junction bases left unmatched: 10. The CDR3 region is CASSLGGLGLYYNEQFF. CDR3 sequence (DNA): TGTGCCAGCAGTTTAGGGGGGTTGGGACTATACTACAATGAGCAGTTCTTC.

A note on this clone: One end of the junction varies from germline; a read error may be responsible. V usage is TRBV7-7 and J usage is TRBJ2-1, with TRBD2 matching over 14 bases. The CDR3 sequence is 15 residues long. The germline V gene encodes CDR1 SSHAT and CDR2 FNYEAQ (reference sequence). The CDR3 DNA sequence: TGTGCTAGCAGCGAGGGACTAGCGGGAGTTAGTGAGCAGTTCTTC. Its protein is CASSEGLAGVSEQFF. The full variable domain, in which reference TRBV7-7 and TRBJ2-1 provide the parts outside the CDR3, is GAGVSQSPRYKVTKRGQDVTLRCDPISSHATLYWYQQALGQGPEFLTYFNYEAQPDKSGLPSDRFSAERPEGSISTLTIQRTEQRDSAMYRCASSEGLAGVSEQFFGPGTRLTVL.